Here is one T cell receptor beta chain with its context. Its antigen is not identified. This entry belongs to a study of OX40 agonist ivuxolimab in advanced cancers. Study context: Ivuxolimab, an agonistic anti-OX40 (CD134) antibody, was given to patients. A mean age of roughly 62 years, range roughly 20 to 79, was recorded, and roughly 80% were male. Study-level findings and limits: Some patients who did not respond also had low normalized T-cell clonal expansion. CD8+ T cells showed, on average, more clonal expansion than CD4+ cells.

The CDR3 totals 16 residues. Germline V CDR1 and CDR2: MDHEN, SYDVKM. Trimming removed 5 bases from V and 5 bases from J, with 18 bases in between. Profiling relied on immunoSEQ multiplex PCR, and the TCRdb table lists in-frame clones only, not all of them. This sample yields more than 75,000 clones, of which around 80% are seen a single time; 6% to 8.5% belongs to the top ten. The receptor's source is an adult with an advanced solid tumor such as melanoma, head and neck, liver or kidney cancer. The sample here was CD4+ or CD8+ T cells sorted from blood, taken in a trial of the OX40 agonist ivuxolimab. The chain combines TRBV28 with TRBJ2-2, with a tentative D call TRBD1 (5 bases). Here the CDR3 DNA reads TGTGCCAGCAGTCAAATTAGGGGCACCGGGACCGGGGAGCTGTTTTTT. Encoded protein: CASSQIRGTGTGELFF.